The 9 T cell receptor beta chains below were found in one sample sequenced in a study of T cells in Graves' hyperthyroidism and ophthalmopathy. RNA transcripts gave rise to amplified TCR beta CDR3 regions. Researchers ran a first-round RT-PCR on the TCR CDR3 using the HTBI primer set. TCRdb independently ran MiXCR on the multiplex PCR reads; one entry per CDR3 protein. The table records fewer than 600,000 distinct CDR3 sequences, 12% to 15% of them present only once. Sequenced input: blood. The receptors stem from a woman in her thirties or forties with Graves' hyperthyroidism.

This clonotype was observed at least ten times. This chain's CDR3 is CASSLVLGDTEAFF. CDR3 nucleotides: TGTGCCAGCAGCCTGGTTTTGGGCGACACTGAAGCTTTCTTT. The J gene is TRBJ1-1, the V gene TRBV7-9; no definite D call. Germline CDR1 is SEHNR and CDR2 is FQNEAQ (reference sequence). This CDR3 has 14 amino acids. Trimming stripped 5 bases from V and 3 bases from J, with 13 bases between.

This clonotype has at least ten counts. The rearrangement links TRBV20-1 to TRBJ2-7; D is ambiguous. Germline CDR1 is DFQATT and CDR2 is SNEGSKA (reference sequence). This CDR3 has 14 amino acids. With 6 bases removed from V and 2 bases from J, the gap between germline ends came to 17 bases. CDR3 in DNA: TGCAGTGCAGTACCCGTTGGCACCGCCTACGAGCAGTACTTC. Its translation: CSAVPVGTAYEQYF.

The V and J genes are TRBV28 and TRBJ1-5, with unresolved D. From germline, CDR1 is MDHEN and CDR2 SYDVKM. The V end was cut by 3 bases, the J end by 0 bases, with 9 bases between. The CDR3 extends over 15 amino acids. The CDR3 is CASSFRATSNQPQHF. In nucleotides, the CDR3 is TGTGCCAGCAGTTTTAGGGCTACTAGCAATCAGCCCCAGCATTTT.

The rearrangement uses TRBV6-2 or TRBV6-3 and TRBJ1-3, with TRBD1 matching 7 bases. The CDR3 is 16 residues long. The J segment lost 0 bases and the V segment lost 6 bases, leaving 8 bases of the junction unmatched. CDR1 MNHEY and CDR2 SVGEGT come from the germline V gene. The CDR3 is CASRPRGDSSGNTIYF. Here the CDR3 DNA reads TGTGCCAGCAGGCCTCGAGGGGACAGCTCTGGAAACACCATATATTTT.

This clonotype has a handful of counts. The chain is built from TRBV6-1 and TRBJ2-7; D could derive from TRBD1 or TRBD2 (5 bases each). Germline V gives CDR1 MNHNS, CDR2 SASEGT. Deletions cut 5 bases from V and 3 bases from J, with 20 bases between. The CDR3 is 16 residues long. DNA for the CDR3: TGTGCCAGCAGTCGGACACTAGGACTCTCCAGCTACGAGCAGTACTTC. It specifies CASSRTLGLSSYEQYF.

This chain links TRBV19 with TRBJ2-1; no clear D gene. The CDR3 is 12 amino acids. Germline V CDR1 and CDR2: LNHDA, SQIVND (reference sequence). V shed 2 bases and J shed 11 bases, with 10 bases lying between them. As DNA, the CDR3 is TGTGCCAGTAGTATATTAGGAGAAAAGCAGTTCTTC. It yields the protein CASSILGEKQFF.

This clonotype has at least ten counts. This chain connects TRBV13 to TRBJ2-3; no definite D call. CDR1 PRHDT and CDR2 FYEKMQ come from the germline V gene (reference sequence). V lost 5 bases and J 2 bases, leaving 17 bases between the germline ends. CDR3 size: 16 residues. The CDR3 sequence: CASSPRYGENTDTQYF. The CDR3 DNA reads as TGTGCCAGCAGCCCACGTTACGGTGAGAACACAGATACGCAGTATTTT.

This clonotype was counted only a few times. The rearrangement links TRBV29-1 to TRBJ2-7; 7 bases align to TRBD1. CDR1 and CDR2 (germline): SQVTM, ANQGSEA. The CDR3 runs to 11 residues. J was trimmed by 3 bases and V by 6 bases; bases with no gene match: 2. In nucleotides, the CDR3 is TGCAGCGTCGACAGGGACTACGAGCAGTACTTC. As protein: CSVDRDYEQYF.

This clonotype occurred many times. This chain connects TRBV30 to TRBJ1-1; D perhaps matches TRBD1 (5 bases). Germline CDR1 reads GTSNPN; CDR2 reads SVGIG (reference sequence). CDR3 length: 11 residues. Trimming cost V 0 bases and J 14 bases, with 13 bases left between them. This chain's CDR3 is CAWSVMRTSFF. DNA of the CDR3: TGTGCCTGGAGTGTAATGCGGACAAGCTTCTTT.